These 26 T cell receptor beta chains share one sample of origin, sequenced in a study of breast tumors, draining lymph nodes, adjacent tissues (dated by TCRdb to the mid-2010s). Lymph node samples were obtained from the axillary draining lymph nodes of breast cancer patients. To prepare the library, multiplex PCR was applied. Sequencing was carried out with an Illumina HiSeq 2000. TCRdb itself trimmed the public reads at Q25 with fastp, ran MiXCR and retained productive beta chains. All rows with the same CDR3 protein become a single entry with the most common DNA and genes. The sample table contains fewer than 90,000 distinct CDR3 sequences; only one count was recorded for around 30% of them. The top ten clonotypes cover 7.5% to 10% of the sample. What was sequenced was axillary lymph node tissue. The origin of the receptors is a female donor with breast cancer. Some clones in this sample may be carry-over from other donors' samples.

This clonotype was recorded at least ten times. The chain recombines TRBV5-5 with TRBJ2-7; 10 bases line up with TRBD2. From germline, CDR1 is SGHKS and CDR2 YYEKEE (reference sequence). V lost 2 bases to trimming and J lost 0 bases; unmatched junction nucleotides: 5. This CDR3 has 16 residues. CDR3 sequence reads: CASSFGLAGVSYEQYF. CDR3 bases: TGTGCCAGCAGCTTCGGGCTAGCGGGAGTCTCCTACGAGCAGTACTTC.

This clonotype has just a few counts. The CDR3 loop reads CASRKTGGEKQETQYF. The CDR3 coding sequence is TGTGCCAGCAGAAAAACAGGGGGCGAAAAGCAAGAGACCCAGTACTTC. J is TRBJ2-5 and V is TRBV28; TRBD1 matches at 9 bases. The J segment lost 2 bases and the V segment lost 6 bases, leaving 10 bases of the junction unmatched. Germline V gene lookup returns CDR1 MDHEN and CDR2 SYDVKM. CDR3 length: 16 amino acids.

This clonotype has ten or more counts. The chain combines TRBV9 with TRBJ2-7; perhaps D is TRBD1 or TRBD2 (5 bases each). The CDR3 runs 14 residues. The germline CDR1 and CDR2 sequences are SGDLS and YYNGEE. With 3 bases removed from V and 4 bases from J, the gap between germline ends came to 14 bases. CDR3 DNA sequence: TGTGCCAGCAGCGAAACCGGGACCAATTACGAGCAGTACTTC. This sequence encodes CASSETGTNYEQYF. Full variable domain (outside the CDR3, taken from reference TRBV9 and TRBJ2-7): DSGVTQTPKHLITATGQRVTLRCSPRSGDLSVYWYQQSLDQGLQFLIQYYNGEERAKGNILERFSAQQFPDLHSELNLSSLELGDSALYFCASSETGTNYEQYFGPGTRLTVT.

V is TRBV11-1 and J is TRBJ1-3; tentatively, D is TRBD1 (5 bases). Deletions cut 1 base from V and 8 bases from J, with 15 bases between. This CDR3 region has 15 residues. CDR1 is SGHAT, CDR2 FQDESV, per germline (reference sequence). CDR3 bases: TGTGCCAGCAGCTTAGGGTCCGTGGGAGGGGACACCATATATTTT. Translated, it gives CASSLGSVGGDTIYF. Full variable domain (remainder filled in from reference TRBV11-1 and TRBJ1-3): EAEVAQSPRYKITEKSQAVAFWCDPISGHATLYWYRQILGQGPELLVQFQDESVVDDSQLPKDRFSAERLKGVDSTLKIQPAELGDSAMYLCASSLGSVGGDTIYFGEGSWLTVV.

In the case of this clonotype: A much larger clone sits a single nucleotide away, making a read error possible. This chain joins TRBV29-1 and TRBJ1-2; possibly TRBD1 for D (5 bases). Germline CDR1 SQVTM, CDR2 ANQGSEA. The CDR3 runs 13 residues. The CDR3 coding sequence is TGCGGCGTGGCGAGTGGAGGGGACTATGGCTACACCTTC. It specifies CGVASGGDYGYTF.

This clonotype was observed at least ten times. The V call is TRBV20-1, the J call TRBJ2-1, with 8 positions matching TRBD2. Per germline, CDR1 DFQATT and CDR2 SNEGSKA (reference sequence). The CDR3 consists of 14 residues. The trim removed 2 bases at V and 12 bases at J, leaving 12 bases unmatched. The CDR3 nucleotides are TGCAGTGCTAGATGGGTCGGGAGGGAATCCCTGCAGTTCTTC. It specifies CSARWVGRESLQFF.

This clonotype has ten or more counts. One base away lies a much larger clone, so this may be a sequencing read error. The chain employs TRBV9 and TRBJ1-2; 11 nucleotides line up with TRBD1. This CDR3 is 15 amino acids long. The germline CDR1 and CDR2 sequences are SGDLS and YYNGEE. CDR3 coding DNA: TGTGCCAGCAGCGCGGGACAGGGGGATAACTATGGCTCCACCTTC. Amino acid sequence: CASSAGQGDNYGSTF. Filled out from reference TRBV9 and TRBJ1-2, the complete variable domain reads DSGVTQTPKHLITATGQRVTLRCSPRSGDLSVYWYQQSLDQGLQFLIQYYNGEERAKGNILERFSAQQFPDLHSELNLSSLELGDSALYFCASSAGQGDNYGSTFGSGTRLTVV.

Many counts were recorded for this clonotype. CDR3 region: CASSVGSEQFF. The CDR3, as DNA: TGTGCCAGCAGCGTAGGGTCGGAGCAGTTCTTC. V is TRBV9 and J is TRBJ2-1; D not resolved. V shed 0 bases and J shed 10 bases, with 5 bases lying between them. The CDR3 sequence is 11 residues long. The germline V gene encodes CDR1 SGDLS and CDR2 YYNGEE. The full variable domain, with the rest looked up from reference TRBV9 and TRBJ2-1, is DSGVTQTPKHLITATGQRVTLRCSPRSGDLSVYWYQQSLDQGLQFLIQYYNGEERAKGNILERFSAQQFPDLHSELNLSSLELGDSALYFCASSVGSEQFFGPGTRLTVL.

At least ten counts were recorded for this clonotype. The rearrangement links TRBV7-4 to TRBJ2-7; no firm D call. CDR1 and CDR2 from the germline V gene are SGHVT and SQSDAQ. V was pared by 5 bases and J by 3 bases, with 8 bases between. This CDR3 spans 12 amino acids. CDR3 sequence: CASSLRDYEQYF. CDR3 coding DNA: TGTGCCAGCAGCCTGCGAGACTACGAGCAGTACTTC. Full variable domain (remainder filled in from reference TRBV7-4 and TRBJ2-7): GAGVSQSPRYKVAKRGRDVALRCDSISGHVTLYWYRQTLGQGSEVLTYSQSDAQRDKSGRPSGRFSAERPERSVSTLKIQRTEQGDSAVYLCASSLRDYEQYFGPGTRLTVT.

The V and J genes are TRBV20-1 and TRBJ2-7, with 8 bases lining up with TRBD1. Germline lookup yields CDR1 DFQATT and CDR2 SNEGSKA (reference sequence). This CDR3 has 15 amino acids. With 1 base clipped from V and 2 bases from J, the junction kept 7 bases outside the gene matches. The CDR3 sequence: CSARVPQGAAYEQYF. CDR3 in DNA: TGCAGTGCTAGAGTTCCGCAGGGGGCGGCCTACGAGCAGTACTTC.

Ten or more counts support this clonotype. V usage is TRBV10-2 and J usage is TRBJ1-2; D gene uncertain. Trimming pared 2 bases from V and 2 bases from J, leaving 9 bases between. CDR3 length: 14 amino acids. Germline loops: CDR1 WSHSY, CDR2 SAAADI. CDR3: CASSEEGANYGYTF. CDR3 coding DNA: TGCGCCAGCAGTGAGGAGGGAGCGAACTATGGCTACACCTTC.

Many counts were recorded for this clonotype. V usage is TRBV5-6 and J usage is TRBJ1-2; D remains unclear. This CDR3 has 14 residues. The ends were cut back, 6 bases at V and 3 bases at J, with 15 bases in the middle. Germline loops: CDR1 SGHDT, CDR2 YYEEEE. CDR3 amino acids: CASTPGSTHYGYTF. In DNA form, the CDR3 reads TGTGCCAGCACCCCCGGCAGTACCCACTATGGCTACACCTTC.

This clonotype was observed many times. CDR3 protein: CAWSGSSYNEQFF. The CDR3 DNA reads TGTGCCTGGAGTGGTAGCTCCTACAATGAGCAGTTCTTC. The rearrangement uses TRBV30 and TRBJ2-1; D not resolved. Trimming left V 1 base short and J 0 bases short, with 4 bases between. The CDR3 has 13 residues. CDR1 and CDR2 from the germline V gene are GTSNPN and SVGIG (reference sequence).

This clonotype was seen at least ten times. The V gene is TRBV5-4, the J gene TRBJ2-7, with 7 bases fitting TRBD1. Germline CDR1 and CDR2: SGHNT and YYREEE (reference sequence). J lost 5 bases, V lost 3 bases, and 11 bases had no gene match. The CDR3 is made up of 15 amino acids. The CDR3 sequence: CASSSRGQGKNEQYF. CDR3 in DNA: TGTGCCAGCAGCTCGAGGGGGCAGGGGAAAAACGAGCAGTACTTC.

This clonotype was counted many times. The rearrangement links TRBV11-2 to TRBJ2-3; D unresolved. V was trimmed by 2 bases and J by 4 bases, leaving 10 bases between them. Germline V gene sequence: CDR1 SGHAT, CDR2 FQNNGV. This CDR3 spans 14 amino acids. The CDR3 sequence is CASSLFRFSDTQYF. The CDR3 DNA follows: TGTGCCAGCAGCTTATTCAGGTTTTCAGATACGCAGTATTTT.

The V and J genes are TRBV7-2 and TRBJ2-7, with 9 nucleotides matching TRBD2. Germline-derived CDR1 and CDR2 are SGHTA and FQGNSA. CDR3 length: 13 residues. The J segment lost 2 bases and the V segment lost 8 bases, leaving 4 bases of the junction unmatched. CDR3 sequence reads: CASRREGAYEQYF. The CDR3 region has the DNA TGTGCCAGCCGGCGGGAGGGAGCCTACGAGCAGTACTTC.

This clonotype has at least ten counts. The V and J genes are TRBV7-2 and TRBJ2-7, with D possibly TRBD2 on 5 matching bases. The CDR3 consists of 13 residues. V lost 1 base to trimming and J lost 4 bases, with 8 bases between them. CDR1 and CDR2 (germline): SGHTA, FQGNSA. CDR3 protein: CASSLGWEYEQYF. CDR3 nucleotides: TGTGCCAGCAGCTTAGGATGGGAGTACGAGCAGTACTTC. Looking up the rest from reference TRBV7-2 and TRBJ2-7 gives the full variable domain: GAGVSQSPSNKVTEKGKDVELRCDPISGHTALYWYRQSLGQGLEFLIYFQGNSAPDKSGLPSDRFSAERTGGSVSTLTIQRTQQEDSAVYLCASSLGWEYEQYFGPGTRLTVT.

Regarding this clonotype: The limits of the CDR3 on the DNA are not certain, so only TCRdb's listed CDR3 is given. V gene TRBV6-2 or TRBV6-3 combines with J gene TRBJ2-3; TRBD1 is taken as the D call from the table, unchecked against the DNA. Germline CDR1 MNHEY, CDR2 SVGEGT. The CDR3 contains 20 residues when both ends are counted. CDR3 amino acids: CASSIYLCSAAPVATDTQYF.

This clonotype was seen repeatedly, ten times or more. The V and J genes are TRBV24-1 and TRBJ2-1; D is uncertain. Trimming cost V 1 base and J 10 bases, with 4 bases left between them. The CDR3 is 11 residues long. From germline, CDR1 is KGHDR and CDR2 SFDVKD. CDR3 amino acids: CATSDFNEQFF. In DNA, the CDR3 is TGTGCCACCAGTGATTTCAACGAGCAGTTCTTC.

The table lists this clonotype with many counts. The V call is TRBV6-5, the J call TRBJ2-3, with D possibly matching TRBD2 (5 bases). The CDR3 is 14 residues long. CDR1 MNHEY and CDR2 SVGAGI come from the germline V gene. Trimming stripped 5 bases from V and 2 bases from J, with 11 bases between. CDR3 sequence: CASSSTRPTDTQYF. CDR3 nucleotides: TGTGCCAGCAGTAGTACTAGACCCACAGATACGCAGTATTTT.

This clonotype was seen ten or more times. This chain joins TRBV20-1 and TRBJ2-7, with a possible D match to TRBD2 (5 bases). CDR1 and CDR2 (germline): DFQATT, SNEGSKA (reference sequence). V gave up 3 bases and J gave up 0 bases, with 15 bases separating them. The CDR3 totals 15 residues. The CDR3 reads CSASLEESFSYEQYF. CDR3 sequence (DNA): TGCAGTGCTAGTTTGGAGGAGTCATTCTCCTACGAGCAGTACTTC.

Points on this clonotype: This could be a read error, since a much larger clone is one nucleotide away. The gene calls are TRBV9 and TRBJ2-5; D is tentatively TRBD1 or TRBD2 (5 bases each). CDR1 is SGDLS, CDR2 YYNGEE, per germline. The length of the CDR3 is 14 residues. CDR3 sequence: CASSAGRGKETQSF. In DNA form, the CDR3 reads TGTGCCAGCAGCGCGGGACGGGGAAAAGAGACCCAGTCCTTC. Complete variable domain (other parts from reference TRBV9 and TRBJ2-5): DSGVTQTPKHLITATGQRVTLRCSPRSGDLSVYWYQQSLDQGLQFLIQYYNGEERAKGNILERFSAQQFPDLHSELNLSSLELGDSALYFCASSAGRGKETQSFGPGTRLLVL.

In this sample, this clonotype turned up many times. This rearrangement joins TRBV15 to TRBJ2-1; D is undetermined. Germline CDR1 LNHNV, CDR2 YYDKDF (reference sequence). Trimming removed 7 bases at V and 5 bases at J, with 12 bases between. CDR3 length equals 13 residues. Here the CDR3 reads CATTPRRNNEQFF. CDR3 in DNA: TGTGCCACCACCCCGCGCAGGAACAATGAGCAGTTCTTC.

The rearrangement uses TRBV9 and TRBJ1-1; no clear D gene. The CDR3 is 14 residues long. V lost 4 bases and J lost 5, with 15 bases in between. The germline CDR1 and CDR2 sequences are SGDLS and YYNGEE. In DNA form, the CDR3 reads TGTGCCAGCAGCTTAACCTCCTCGGGGACTGAAGCTTTCTTT. Translation: CASSLTSSGTEAFF.

The V and J genes are TRBV10-1 and TRBJ2-3; 14 nucleotides agree with TRBD2. This CDR3 region has 16 residues. CDR1 is WNHNN, CDR2 SYGVQD, per germline (reference sequence). The V gene end was trimmed by 3 bases and the J gene end by 4 bases; junction bases not matched to a gene: 3. The CDR3 sequence: CASSDGTSGSPDTQYF. The CDR3 DNA is TGCGCCAGCAGTGACGGGACTAGCGGGAGCCCAGATACGCAGTATTTT.

The chain carries TRBV20-1 and TRBJ2-5, with 11 bases that match TRBD2. This CDR3 is built from 15 residues. V gave up 1 base and J gave up 0 bases; unmatched junction bases: 1. Germline V gene data show CDR1 as DFQATT and CDR2 as SNEGSKA (reference sequence). In DNA form, the CDR3 reads TGCAGTGCTAGAGGGACTAGCGGGCACCAAGAGACCCAGTACTTC. The encoded protein is CSARGTSGHQETQYF.